This T cell receptor (beta chain) was identified in a study of beta chain features in type 1 diabetes. Regarding the study as a whole: A greater similarity of naive, central memory and Treg TCRB repertoires was seen among patients than among healthy donors. The study found moderately but significantly shorter TCRB CDR3s in all four CD4+ subsets of Type 1 diabetes patients. Cells with high TCR expression could be over-represented when cDNA is sequenced.

About this clone: Its antigen is still unknown.

Expressed TCRB transcripts were sequenced, since all the RNA that had been isolated was reverse transcribed. TCRdb keeps only in-frame clones here, not all; method: immunoSEQ multiplex PCR. The table lists over 600,000 clones, 9.5% to 15% of them singletons. The CDR3 has 14 residues. The authors sorted CD4+ naive, central memory, regulatory and stem cell-like memory cells via CD45RO/CCR7/CD25/CD127/CD95/CD27. This TCR derives from a man aged 25 to 45 with type 1 diabetes. The chain combines TRBV12-2 with TRBJ2-7; the tabulated D call, TRBD1, remains unverified against the DNA. TRBV12-2 is shown as a pseudogene. The material sequenced was naive CD4+ T cells from blood. In DNA, the CDR3 is TGTGCAAGTCGCCCCCGACAGGTCCAGGGCGAGCAGTACTTC. Protein: CASRPRQVQGEQYF.